This TCR beta chain was identified in a study of blood T cell repertoires in COVID-19. Using immunoSEQ multiplex PCR, the repertoire was profiled, and TCRdb retains in-frame clones only, with some absent. The data hold some 330,000 clones, with approximately 88% observed a single time. The cohort comprised adults aged about 18 to 100 years residing in 20 to 30 US areas. In assigning cohorts, the study relied on participant-reported clinical history. Recovered participants had two consecutive negative NP/OP PCR tests, healthcare professional clearance, or symptom resolution. This CDR3 has 11 residues. Germline values: CDR1 MGHRA, CDR2 YSYEKL. Deletions cut 1 base from V and 13 bases from J, with 8 bases between.

Sequencing was carried out using PBMCs or T cells enriched from blood (not recorded which). The clonotype was recovered from a man aged 30-40 years who had recovered from COVID-19. The chain recombines TRBV4-1 with TRBJ2-4, with TRBD2 as a possible D gene (6 bases). CDR3 residues: CASSQGGGQYF. CDR3 coding DNA: TGCGCCAGCAGCCAAGGTGGGGGGCAGTACTTC.